The clone carrying this TCR beta chain occurred a few times. These data belong to a study of tumor-infiltrating lymphocytes in primary liver carcinoma. About the study: Spanning 30 to 69 years of age, the patients were men and women.

With 500 ng total RNA as template and a constant-region primer, TCR beta cDNA was made. Amplification in three nested multiplex PCR rounds with slightly modified ARM-PCR gave rise to TCR beta libraries. TRBV1-TRBV30 forward and Cbeta reverse primers drove the first two approximately 11-cycle rounds. TCRdb re-called the multiplex PCR reads through MiXCR, storing one row per CDR3 protein. The sample has about 30,000 distinct CDR3 sequences; less than 75% are singletons. Between the trimmed V and J ends, which lost 8 bases and 7 bases, there was a span of 12 bases. The CDR3 is 12 residues long. Germline lookup yields CDR1 SNHLY and CDR2 FYNNEI. Each 20-30 mg portion of unsorted bulk tissue served as the source for co-extraction of RNA and DNA.

This receptor was identified in a woman under 40 with primary liver carcinoma and hepatitis B virus infection. Material: liver tumor tissue from sampling region 3. Subset defined: tumor region T3, left-lateral pole. The V gene is TRBV2, the J gene TRBJ2-1, with D perhaps TRBD1 or TRBD2 (6 bases each). The CDR3 nucleotides are TGTGCCAGCGAAGGGGGGCGGAATGAGCAGTTCTTC. Protein: CASEGGRNEQFF.